This T cell receptor (beta chain) originates from a study of PD-L1 blockade in urothelial cancer. Study-level findings and limits: Below-median pretreatment blood TCR clonality was a predictor of better survival.

V shed 6 bases, J shed 1 base, and the junction held 5 bases outside the gene matches. In germline, CDR1 is MNHNY, CDR2 SVGAGI (reference sequence). The CDR3 contains 14 residues. The time point denotes: pretreatment peripheral blood. Each patient's cancer was a locally advanced or metastatic urothelial carcinoma. Of note for this clone: Its antigen is as yet unknown.

Sequenced by immunoSEQ multiplex PCR; TCRdb stores in-frame clones only, minus some. The repertoire holds under 80,000 clones, with approximately 80% as singletons. The chain joins TRBV6-6 to TRBJ2-7, with 8 positions matching TRBD1. The clonotype comes from a man between 65 and 79 years old with urothelial cancer. The source was PBMCs, collected around atezolizumab (anti-PD-L1) treatment. The CDR3 coding sequence is TGTGCCAGCAGCCCCGGACAGGGATCCTACGAGCAGTACTTC. Translated, it gives CASSPGQGSYEQYF.